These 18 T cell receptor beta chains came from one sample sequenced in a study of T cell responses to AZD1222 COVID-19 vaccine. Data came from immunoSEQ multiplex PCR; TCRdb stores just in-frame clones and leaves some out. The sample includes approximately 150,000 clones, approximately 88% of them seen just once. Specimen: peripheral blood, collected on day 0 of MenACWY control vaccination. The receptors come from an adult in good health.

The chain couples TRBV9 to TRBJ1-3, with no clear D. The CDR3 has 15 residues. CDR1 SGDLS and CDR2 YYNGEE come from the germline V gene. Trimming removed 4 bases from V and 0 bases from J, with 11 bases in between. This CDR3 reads CASSPTRFSGNTIYF. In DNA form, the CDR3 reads TGTGCCAGCAGCCCAACCAGATTCTCTGGAAACACCATATATTTT.

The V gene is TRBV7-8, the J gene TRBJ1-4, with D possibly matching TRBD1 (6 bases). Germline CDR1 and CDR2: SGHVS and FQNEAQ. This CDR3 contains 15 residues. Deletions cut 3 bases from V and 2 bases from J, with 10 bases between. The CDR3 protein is CASSLGGPTNEKLFF. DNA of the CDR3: TGTGCCAGCAGCTTGGGGGGCCCCACTAATGAAAAACTGTTTTTT.

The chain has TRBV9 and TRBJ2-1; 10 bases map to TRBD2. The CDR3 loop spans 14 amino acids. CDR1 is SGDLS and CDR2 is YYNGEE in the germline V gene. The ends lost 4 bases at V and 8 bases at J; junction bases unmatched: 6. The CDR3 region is CASSPSGRTDEQFF. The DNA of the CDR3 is TGTGCCAGCAGCCCTAGCGGGAGAACAGATGAGCAGTTCTTC.

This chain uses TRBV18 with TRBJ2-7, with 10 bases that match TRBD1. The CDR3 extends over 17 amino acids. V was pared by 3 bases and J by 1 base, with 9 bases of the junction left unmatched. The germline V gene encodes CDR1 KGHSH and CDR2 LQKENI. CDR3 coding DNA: TGTGCCAGCTCACCGGGACAGGGGCTCCACCTATCCTACGAGCAGTACTTC. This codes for CASSPGQGLHLSYEQYF.

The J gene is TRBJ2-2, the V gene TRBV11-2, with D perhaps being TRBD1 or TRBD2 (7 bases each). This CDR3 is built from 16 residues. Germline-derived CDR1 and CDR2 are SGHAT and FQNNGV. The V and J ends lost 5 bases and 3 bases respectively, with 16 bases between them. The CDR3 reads CASSPGGGLYTGELFF. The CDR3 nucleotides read TGTGCCAGCAGCCCAGGGGGGGGTCTTTACACCGGGGAGCTGTTTTTT.

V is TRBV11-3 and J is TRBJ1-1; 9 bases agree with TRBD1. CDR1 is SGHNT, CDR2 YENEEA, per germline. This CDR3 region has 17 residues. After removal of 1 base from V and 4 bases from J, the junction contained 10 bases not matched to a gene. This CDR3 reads CASSLGGYRGLGTEAFF. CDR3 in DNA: TGTGCCAGCAGCTTAGGGGGATACAGGGGGCTGGGCACTGAAGCTTTCTTT.

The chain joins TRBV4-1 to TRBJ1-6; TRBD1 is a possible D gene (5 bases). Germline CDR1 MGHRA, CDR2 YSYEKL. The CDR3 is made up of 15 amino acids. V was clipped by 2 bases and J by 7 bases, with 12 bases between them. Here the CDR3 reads CASSQMGPPNSPLHF. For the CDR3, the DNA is TGCGCCAGCAGCCAAATGGGGCCCCCAAATTCACCCCTCCACTTT.

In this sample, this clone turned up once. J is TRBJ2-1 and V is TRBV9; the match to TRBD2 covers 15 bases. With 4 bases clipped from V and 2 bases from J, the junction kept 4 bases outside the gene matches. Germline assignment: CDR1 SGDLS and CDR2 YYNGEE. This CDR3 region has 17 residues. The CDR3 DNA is TGTGCCAGCAGCTCAAGGACTAGCGGGAGGGCCTACAATGAGCAGTTCTTC. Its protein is CASSSRTSGRAYNEQFF.

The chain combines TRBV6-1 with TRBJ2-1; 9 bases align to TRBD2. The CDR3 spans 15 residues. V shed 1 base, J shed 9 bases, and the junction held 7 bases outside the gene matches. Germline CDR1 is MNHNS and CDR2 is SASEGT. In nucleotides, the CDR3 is TGTGCCAGCAGTGAAGGGGTAGCGGGAGAGCGTGAGCAGTTCTTC. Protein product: CASSEGVAGEREQFF.

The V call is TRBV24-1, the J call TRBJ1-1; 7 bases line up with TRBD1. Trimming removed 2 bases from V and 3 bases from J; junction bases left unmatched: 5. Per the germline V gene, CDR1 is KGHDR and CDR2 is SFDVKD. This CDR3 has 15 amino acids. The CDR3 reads CATSDSSTGDTEAFF. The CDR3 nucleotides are TGTGCCACCAGTGATTCATCCACAGGGGACACTGAAGCTTTCTTT.

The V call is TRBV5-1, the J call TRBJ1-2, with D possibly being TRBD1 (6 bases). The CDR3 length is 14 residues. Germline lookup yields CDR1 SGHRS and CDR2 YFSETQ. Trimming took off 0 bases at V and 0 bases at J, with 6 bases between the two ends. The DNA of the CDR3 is TGCGCCAGCAGCTTGGACAGGGCTAACTATGGCTACACCTTC. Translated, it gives CASSLDRANYGYTF. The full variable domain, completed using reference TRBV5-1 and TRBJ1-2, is KAGVTQTPRYLIKTRGQQVTLSCSPISGHRSVSWYQQTPGQGLQFLFEYFSETQRNKGNFPGRFSGRQFSNSRSEMNVSTLELGDSALYLCASSLDRANYGYTFGSGTRLTVV.

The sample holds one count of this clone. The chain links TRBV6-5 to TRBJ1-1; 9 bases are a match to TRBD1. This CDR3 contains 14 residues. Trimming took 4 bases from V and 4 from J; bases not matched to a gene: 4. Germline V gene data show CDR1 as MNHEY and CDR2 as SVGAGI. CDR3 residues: CASSWTGDVTEAFF. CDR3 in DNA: TGTGCCAGCAGTTGGACAGGGGATGTCACTGAAGCTTTCTTT.

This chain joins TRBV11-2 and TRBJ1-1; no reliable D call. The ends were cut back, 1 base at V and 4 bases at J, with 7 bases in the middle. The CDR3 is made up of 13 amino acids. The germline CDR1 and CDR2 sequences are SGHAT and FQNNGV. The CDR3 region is CASSLGALTEAFF. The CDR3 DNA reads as TGTGCCAGCAGCTTAGGTGCCCTCACTGAAGCTTTCTTT.

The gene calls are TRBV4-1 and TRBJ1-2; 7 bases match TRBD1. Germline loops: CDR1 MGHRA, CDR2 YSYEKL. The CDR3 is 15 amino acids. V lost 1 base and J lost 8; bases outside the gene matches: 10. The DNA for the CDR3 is TGCGCCAGCAGCCAAGTGAGGGGGCGCAATGGCGGCTACACCTTC. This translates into CASSQVRGRNGGYTF.

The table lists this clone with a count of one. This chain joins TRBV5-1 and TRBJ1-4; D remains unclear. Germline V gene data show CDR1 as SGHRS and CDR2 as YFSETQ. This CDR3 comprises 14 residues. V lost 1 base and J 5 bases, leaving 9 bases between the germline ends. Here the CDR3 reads CASSLTTANEKLFF. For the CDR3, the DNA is TGCGCCAGCAGCTTGACGACTGCCAATGAAAAACTGTTTTTT.

CDR3 region: CASSPRGGMNTEAFF. The CDR3 bases are TGTGCCAGCAGCCCACGGGGGGGGATGAACACTGAAGCTTTCTTT. This chain uses TRBV5-4 with TRBJ1-1; TRBD1 is a possible D gene (5 bases). V was clipped by 4 bases and J by 0 bases, with 13 bases between them. The CDR3 loop spans 15 amino acids. In germline, CDR1 is SGHNT, CDR2 YYREEE (reference sequence).

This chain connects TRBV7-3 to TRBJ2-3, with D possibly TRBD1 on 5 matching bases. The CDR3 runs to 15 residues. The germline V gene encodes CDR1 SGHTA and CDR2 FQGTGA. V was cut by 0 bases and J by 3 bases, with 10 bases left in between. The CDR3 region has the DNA TGTGCCAGCAGCTTAACCAGGGAAGCTACAGATACGCAGTATTTT. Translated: CASSLTREATDTQYF.

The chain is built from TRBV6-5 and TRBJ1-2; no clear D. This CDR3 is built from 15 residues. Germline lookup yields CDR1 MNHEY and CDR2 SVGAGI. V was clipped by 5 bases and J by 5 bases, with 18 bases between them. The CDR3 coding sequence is TGTGCCAGCAGTCCCAAAACGGCCGCAGGATATGGCTACACCTTC. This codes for CASSPKTAAGYGYTF.